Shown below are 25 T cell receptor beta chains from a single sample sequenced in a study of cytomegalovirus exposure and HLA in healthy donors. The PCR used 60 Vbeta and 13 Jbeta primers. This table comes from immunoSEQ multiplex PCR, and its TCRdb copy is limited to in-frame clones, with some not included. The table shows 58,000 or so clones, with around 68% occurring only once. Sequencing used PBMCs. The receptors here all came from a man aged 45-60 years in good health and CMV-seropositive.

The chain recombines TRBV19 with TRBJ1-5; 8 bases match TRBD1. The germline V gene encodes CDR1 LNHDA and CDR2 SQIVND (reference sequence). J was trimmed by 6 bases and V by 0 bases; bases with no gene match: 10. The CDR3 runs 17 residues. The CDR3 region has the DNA TGTGCCAGTAGTATAGACCCCTCGACAGGGGTGGCTCAGCCCCAGCATTTT. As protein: CASSIDPSTGVAQPQHF.

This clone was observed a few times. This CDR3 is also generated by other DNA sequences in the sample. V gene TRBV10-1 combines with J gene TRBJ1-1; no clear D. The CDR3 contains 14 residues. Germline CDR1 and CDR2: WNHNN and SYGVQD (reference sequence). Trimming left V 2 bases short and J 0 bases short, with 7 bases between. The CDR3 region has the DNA TGCGCCAGCAGTGAGGCCAGGCTGAACACTGAAGCTTTCTTT. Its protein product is CASSEARLNTEAFF.

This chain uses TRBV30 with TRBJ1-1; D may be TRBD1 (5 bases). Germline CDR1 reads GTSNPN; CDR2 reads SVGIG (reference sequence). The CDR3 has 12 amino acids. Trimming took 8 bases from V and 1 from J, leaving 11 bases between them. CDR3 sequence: CAASGANTEAFF. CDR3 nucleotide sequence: TGTGCCGCAAGCGGGGCGAACACTGAAGCTTTCTTT.

This CDR3 is CASSFFSAGADNYEQYF. CDR3 bases: TGTGCCAGCAGCTTTTTTTCAGCGGGGGCCGATAACTACGAGCAGTACTTC. The gene calls are TRBV5-6 and TRBJ2-7; 8 bases map to TRBD2. The CDR3 has 17 residues. The trim removed 2 bases at V and 3 bases at J, leaving 13 bases unmatched. Germline CDR1 SGHDT, CDR2 YYEEEE.

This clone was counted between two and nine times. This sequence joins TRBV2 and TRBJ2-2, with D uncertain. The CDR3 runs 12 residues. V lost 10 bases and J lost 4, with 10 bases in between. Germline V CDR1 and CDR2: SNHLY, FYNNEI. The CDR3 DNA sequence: TGTGCCACCACTTCCCGCACCGGGGAGCTGTTTTTT. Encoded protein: CATTSRTGELFF.

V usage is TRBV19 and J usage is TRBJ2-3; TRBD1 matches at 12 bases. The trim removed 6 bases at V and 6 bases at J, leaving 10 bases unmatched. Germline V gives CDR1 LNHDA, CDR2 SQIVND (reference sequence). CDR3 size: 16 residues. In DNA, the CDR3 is TGTGCCAGTAGGTCAACCGGGACAGGGGGCCCGGATACGCAGTATTTT. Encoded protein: CASRSTGTGGPDTQYF.

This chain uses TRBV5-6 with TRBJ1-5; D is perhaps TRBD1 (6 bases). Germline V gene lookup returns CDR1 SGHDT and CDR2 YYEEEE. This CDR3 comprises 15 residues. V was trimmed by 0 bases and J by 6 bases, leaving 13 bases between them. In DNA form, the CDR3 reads TGTGCCAGCAGCTTGGGATCTGGGGGCGGTCAGCCCCAGCATTTT. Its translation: CASSLGSGGGQPQHF.

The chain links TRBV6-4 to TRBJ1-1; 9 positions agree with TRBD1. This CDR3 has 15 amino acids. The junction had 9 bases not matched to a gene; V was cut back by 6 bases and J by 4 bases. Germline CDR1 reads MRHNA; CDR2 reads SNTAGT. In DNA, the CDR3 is TGTGCCAGCAGCCAAACGACAGGGGGGGGCACTGAAGCTTTCTTT. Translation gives CASSQTTGGGTEAFF.

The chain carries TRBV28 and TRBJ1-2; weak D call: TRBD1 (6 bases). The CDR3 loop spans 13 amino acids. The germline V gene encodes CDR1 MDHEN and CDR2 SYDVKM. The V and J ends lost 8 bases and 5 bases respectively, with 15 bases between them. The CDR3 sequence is CASASGGGYGYTF. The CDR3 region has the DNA TGTGCCAGCGCAAGCGGGGGCGGGTATGGCTACACCTTC.

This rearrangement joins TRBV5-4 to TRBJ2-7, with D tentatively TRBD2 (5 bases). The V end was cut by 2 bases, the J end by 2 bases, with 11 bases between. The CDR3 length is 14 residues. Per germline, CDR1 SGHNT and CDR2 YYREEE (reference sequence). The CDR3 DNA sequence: TGTGCCAGCAGCTTTGGCGGGCCTCCCTACGAGCAGTACTTC. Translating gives CASSFGGPPYEQYF.

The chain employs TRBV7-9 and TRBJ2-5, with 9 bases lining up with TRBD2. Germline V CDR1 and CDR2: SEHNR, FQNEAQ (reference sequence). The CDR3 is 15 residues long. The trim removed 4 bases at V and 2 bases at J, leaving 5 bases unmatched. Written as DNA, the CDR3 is TGTGCCAGCAGCTCCCGGGGACTAGCTCAAGAGACCCAGTACTTC. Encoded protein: CASSSRGLAQETQYF.

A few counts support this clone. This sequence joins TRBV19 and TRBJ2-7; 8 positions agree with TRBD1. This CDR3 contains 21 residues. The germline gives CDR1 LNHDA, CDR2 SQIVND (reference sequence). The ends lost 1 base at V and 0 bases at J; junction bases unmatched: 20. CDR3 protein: CASSIASGQVAWRGSSYEQYF. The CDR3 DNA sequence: TGTGCCAGTAGTATAGCCTCGGGACAGGTTGCCTGGCGGGGCAGCTCCTACGAGCAGTACTTC.

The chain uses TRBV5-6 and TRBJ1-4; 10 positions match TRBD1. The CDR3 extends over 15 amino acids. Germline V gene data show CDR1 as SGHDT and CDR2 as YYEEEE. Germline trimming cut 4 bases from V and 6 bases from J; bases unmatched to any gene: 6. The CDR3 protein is CASSTPGQGYEKLFF. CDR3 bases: TGTGCCAGCAGCACCCCGGGACAGGGGTATGAAAAACTGTTTTTT.

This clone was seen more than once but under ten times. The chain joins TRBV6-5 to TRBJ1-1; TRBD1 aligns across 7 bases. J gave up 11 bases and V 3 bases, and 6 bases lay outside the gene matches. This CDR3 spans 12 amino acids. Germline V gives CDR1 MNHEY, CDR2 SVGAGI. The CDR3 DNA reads TGTGCCAGCAGTTATAGACAGGGTTGGGCTTTCTTT. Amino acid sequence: CASSYRQGWAFF.

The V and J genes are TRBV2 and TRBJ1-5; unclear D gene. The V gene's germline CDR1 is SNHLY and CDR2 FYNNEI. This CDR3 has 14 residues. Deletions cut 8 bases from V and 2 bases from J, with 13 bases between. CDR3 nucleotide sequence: TGTGCCAGCTCGCGGGAGGCGGGCAATCAGCCCCAGCATTTT. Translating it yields CASSREAGNQPQHF.

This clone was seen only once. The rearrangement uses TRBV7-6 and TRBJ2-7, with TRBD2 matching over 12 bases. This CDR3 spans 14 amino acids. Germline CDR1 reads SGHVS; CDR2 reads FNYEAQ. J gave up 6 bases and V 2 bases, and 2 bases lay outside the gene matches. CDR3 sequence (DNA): TGTGCCAGCAGCTTACTAGCGGGGGGGCCCGAGCAGTACTTC. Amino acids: CASSLLAGGPEQYF.

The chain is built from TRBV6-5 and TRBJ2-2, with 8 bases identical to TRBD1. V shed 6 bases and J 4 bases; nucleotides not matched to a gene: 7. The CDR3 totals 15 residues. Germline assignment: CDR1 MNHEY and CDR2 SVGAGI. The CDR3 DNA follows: TGTGCCAGCAGGGACAGGGAAATTGGCACCGGGGAGCTGTTTTTT. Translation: CASRDREIGTGELFF.

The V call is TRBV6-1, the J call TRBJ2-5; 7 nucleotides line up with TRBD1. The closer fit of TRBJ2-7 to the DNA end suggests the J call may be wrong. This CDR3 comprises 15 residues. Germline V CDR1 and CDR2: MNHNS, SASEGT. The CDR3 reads CASSKTPGQPYEQYF. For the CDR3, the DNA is TGTGCCAGCAGTAAAACACCGGGACAGCCCTACGAGCAGTACTTC.

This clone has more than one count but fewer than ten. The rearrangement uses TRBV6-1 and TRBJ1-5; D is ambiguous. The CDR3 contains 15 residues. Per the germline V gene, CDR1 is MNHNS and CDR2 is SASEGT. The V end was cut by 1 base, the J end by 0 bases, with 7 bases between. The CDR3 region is CASSEEHYSNQPQHF. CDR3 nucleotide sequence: TGTGCCAGCAGTGAAGAACATTATAGCAATCAGCCCCAGCATTTT.

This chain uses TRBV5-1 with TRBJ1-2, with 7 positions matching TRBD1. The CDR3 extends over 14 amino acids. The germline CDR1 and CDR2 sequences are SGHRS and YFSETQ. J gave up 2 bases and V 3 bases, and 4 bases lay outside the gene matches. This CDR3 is CASSSKGANYGYTF. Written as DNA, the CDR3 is TGCGCCAGCAGCTCCAAGGGGGCCAACTATGGCTACACCTTC.

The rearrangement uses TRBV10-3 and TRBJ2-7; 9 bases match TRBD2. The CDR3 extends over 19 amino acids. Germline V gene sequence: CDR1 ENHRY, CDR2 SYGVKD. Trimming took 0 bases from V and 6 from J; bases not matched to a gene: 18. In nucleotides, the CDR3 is TGTGCCATCAGTGAGTCCAGGGTGTTAGCGGGAGTTCGGCGGACCGAGCAGTACTTC. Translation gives CAISESRVLAGVRRTEQYF.

DNA of the CDR3: TGCGCCAGCAGCCAAGAACCGGGGGGCTACGAGCAGTACTTC. Protein sequence: CASSQEPGGYEQYF. The gene calls are TRBV4-3 and TRBJ2-7, with 7 bases matching TRBD2. Germline V lookup: CDR1 LGHNA, CDR2 YSLEER. V trimming: 0 bases; J trimming: 3 bases; junction bases outside the gene matches: 2. This CDR3 has 14 amino acids.

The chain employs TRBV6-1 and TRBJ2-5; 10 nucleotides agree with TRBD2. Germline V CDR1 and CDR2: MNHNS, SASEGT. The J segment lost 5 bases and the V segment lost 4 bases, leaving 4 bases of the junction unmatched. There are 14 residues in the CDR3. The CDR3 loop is CASSGGTSAETQYF. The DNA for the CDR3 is TGTGCCAGCAGTGGTGGGACTAGCGCGGAGACCCAGTACTTC.

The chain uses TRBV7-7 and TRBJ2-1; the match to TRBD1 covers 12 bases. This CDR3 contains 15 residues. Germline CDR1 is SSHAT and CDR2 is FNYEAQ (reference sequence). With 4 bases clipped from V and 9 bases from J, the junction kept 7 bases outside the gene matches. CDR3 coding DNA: TGTGCCAGCAGCTCCGGGACAGGGGGCGGGAGTGAGCAGTTCTTC. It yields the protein CASSSGTGGGSEQFF.

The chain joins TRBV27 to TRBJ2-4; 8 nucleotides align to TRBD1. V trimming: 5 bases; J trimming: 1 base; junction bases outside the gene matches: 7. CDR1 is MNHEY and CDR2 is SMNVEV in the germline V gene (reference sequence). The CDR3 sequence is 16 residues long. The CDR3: CASSGWDRLAKNIQYF. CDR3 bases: TGTGCCAGCAGTGGCTGGGACAGGCTGGCCAAAAACATTCAGTACTTC.